This T cell receptor beta chain was identified in a study of beta chain features in type 1 diabetes. Findings of the study overall: Type 1 diabetes patients had TCRB CDR3s that were shorter (moderately but significantly so) in all four CD4+ subsets.

Germline V gene data show CDR1 as SGHTA and CDR2 as FQGNSA. The CDR3 loop spans 14 amino acids. Trimming shortened V by 5 bases and J by 8 bases, and 17 bases separated the two germline ends. As to this clone: As yet, its antigen is unknown.

The isolated RNA, all of it, was reverse transcribed, so expressed TCRB transcripts were what got sequenced. Using immunoSEQ multiplex PCR, the repertoire was profiled, and TCRdb retains in-frame clones only, with some absent. Of 230,000 or so clones listed, around 15% are singletons. The gene calls are TRBV7-2 and TRBJ2-3; D ambiguous. The material sequenced was naive CD4+ T cells from blood. The TCR originated in a man aged 25 to 40 with type 1 diabetes. The CDR3 loop reads CASSRIWEEVTQYF. DNA of the CDR3: TGTGCCAGCAGCCGCATATGGGAAGAGGTTACGCAGTATTTT.